The 22 T cell receptor beta chains below come from one sample, sequenced in a study of control samples from healthy donors and cancer patients. Profiling relied on immunoSEQ multiplex PCR, and the TCRdb table lists in-frame clones only, not all of them. The table includes about 230,000 clones, approximately 80% detected once. The source material was PBMCs. Receptors were obtained from a woman aged 60 to 75 with lung cancer.

This clone occurred a few times. V and J are TRBV3-1 (or the pseudogene TRBV3-2) and TRBJ1-3, with 8 nucleotides matching TRBD1. CDR1 is LGHDT, CDR2 YNNKEL, per germline (reference sequence). The CDR3 covers 16 residues. V lost 4 bases and J lost 0; bases outside the gene matches: 5. CDR3 loop: CASSPWDRISGNTIYF. CDR3 sequence (DNA): TGTGCCAGCAGCCCATGGGACAGGATCTCTGGAAACACCATATATTTT.

This chain connects TRBV29-1 to TRBJ2-2; D remains ambiguous. V lost 8 bases to trimming and J lost 4 bases, with 14 bases between them. The germline CDR1 and CDR2 sequences are SQVTM and ANQGSEA. This CDR3 spans 13 amino acids. The DNA for the CDR3 is TGCAGCTCCTTTAGTAGCACCACCGGGGAGCTGTTTTTT. This sequence encodes CSSFSSTTGELFF.

The V and J genes are TRBV27 and TRBJ1-1, with D tentatively TRBD1 (6 bases). The germline CDR1 and CDR2 sequences are MNHEY and SMNVEV (reference sequence). The CDR3 is made up of 14 amino acids. Trimming took off 3 bases at V and 1 base at J, with 9 bases between the two ends. CDR3 loop: CASSFKQGNTEAFF. The CDR3 DNA follows: TGTGCCAGCAGTTTTAAACAGGGGAACACTGAAGCTTTCTTT.

The rearrangement uses TRBV7-3 and TRBJ1-1, with TRBD1 matching 7 bases. Trimming removed 2 bases from V and 4 bases from J; junction bases left unmatched: 7. Germline-derived CDR1 and CDR2 are SGHTA and FQGTGA. The CDR3 contains 15 residues. DNA for the CDR3: TGTGCCAGCAGCTTATCGGCAGGGGGTATCACTGAAGCTTTCTTT. This gives the protein CASSLSAGGITEAFF.

The genes are TRBV9 and TRBJ2-4; D unresolved. The germline V gene has CDR1 SGDLS and CDR2 YYNGEE. This CDR3 region has 15 residues. The V gene lost 0 bases and the J gene lost 0 bases, with 7 bases spanning the gap. The CDR3 DNA follows: TGTGCCAGCAGCGTAGGGTCAATAGCCAAAAACATTCAGTACTTC. Translation gives CASSVGSIAKNIQYF. Variable domain in full (rest from reference TRBV9 and TRBJ2-4): DSGVTQTPKHLITATGQRVTLRCSPRSGDLSVYWYQQSLDQGLQFLIQYYNGEERAKGNILERFSAQQFPDLHSELNLSSLELGDSALYFCASSVGSIAKNIQYFGAGTRLSVL.

The chain employs TRBV5-1 and TRBJ2-3; D is possibly TRBD1 or TRBD2 (8 bases each). There are 16 residues in the CDR3. Trimming cost V 7 bases and J 5 bases, with 23 bases left between them. Germline CDR1 SGHRS, CDR2 YFSETQ. In DNA, the CDR3 is TGCGCCAGCGAAGCAGGGACAGGCCTAGCGGGAGATACGCAGTATTTT. As protein: CASEAGTGLAGDTQYF.

The J gene is TRBJ2-5, the V gene TRBV19, with D perhaps matching TRBD1 (5 bases). V lost 3 bases and J lost 5, with 16 bases in between. Per the germline V gene, CDR1 is LNHDA and CDR2 is SQIVND (reference sequence). The CDR3 runs to 15 residues. This chain's CDR3 is CASSIYGAGQETQYF. As DNA, the CDR3 is TGTGCCAGTAGTATCTATGGGGCAGGCCAGGAGACCCAGTACTTC.

The chain has TRBV7-6 and TRBJ1-5, with D possibly TRBD1 on 6 matching bases. The CDR3 extends over 16 amino acids. Between the trimmed V and J ends, which lost 1 base and 7 bases, there was a span of 17 bases. The germline CDR1 and CDR2 sequences are SGHVS and FNYEAQ. The CDR3 DNA is TGTGCCAGCAGCTTAGGTCCGGGGGCCGCTGGGCAGCCCCAGCATTTT. This translates into CASSLGPGAAGQPQHF.

This rearrangement joins TRBV11-2 to TRBJ1-3; 7 bases agree with TRBD1. Trimming cost V 5 bases and J 2 bases; bases outside gene matches: 0. Germline V CDR1 and CDR2: SGHAT, FQNNGV. The CDR3 length is 13 residues. Here the CDR3 reads CASSGTAGNTIYF. The CDR3 nucleotides read TGTGCCAGCAGCGGGACAGCTGGAAACACCATATATTTT.

The chain combines TRBV10-3 with TRBJ1-1, with TRBD1 matching 7 bases. Germline V lookup: CDR1 ENHRY, CDR2 SYGVKD. The CDR3 is 14 amino acids. V lost 6 bases to trimming and J lost 0 bases; unmatched junction nucleotides: 4. CDR3 residues: CAIRGDSLNTEAFF. CDR3 DNA sequence: TGTGCCATCAGGGGGGACAGTTTGAACACTGAAGCTTTCTTT.

This rearrangement joins TRBV12-3 or TRBV12-4 to TRBJ1-2; a weak D match, TRBD1 (6 bases). The CDR3 is 13 amino acids. V lost 6 bases, J lost 8 bases, and 16 bases lay in between. The CDR3 protein is CASSQYTGAGYTF. CDR3 DNA sequence: TGTGCCAGCAGCCAGTATACGGGGGCAGGCTACACCTTC.

The count of this clone is one. The CDR3 loop reads CASSPIRLAGGPGEQFF. CDR3 coding DNA: TGTGCCAGCAGCCCCATCAGACTAGCGGGAGGGCCGGGTGAGCAGTTCTTC. The genes are TRBV5-4 and TRBJ2-1, with 14 bases matching TRBD2. Germline V gene lookup returns CDR1 SGHNT and CDR2 YYREEE (reference sequence). V dropped 4 bases and J dropped 9; count of bases not matched to a gene: 12. The CDR3 has 17 amino acids.

The CDR3 region has the DNA TGTGCCAGCAGCCTTAACAGGAACACTGAAGCTTTCTTT. Translating gives CASSLNRNTEAFF. V gene TRBV9 combines with J gene TRBJ1-1; the D is unclear. The length of the CDR3 is 13 residues. Germline V gene lookup returns CDR1 SGDLS and CDR2 YYNGEE. Trimming cost V 4 bases and J 1 base, with 8 bases left between them.

This clone was found once. The chain recombines TRBV2 with TRBJ2-3, with D possibly being TRBD1 or TRBD2 (5 bases each). This CDR3 comprises 13 residues. Per the germline V gene, CDR1 is SNHLY and CDR2 is FYNNEI. Trimming shortened V by 6 bases and J by 2 bases, and 9 bases separated the two germline ends. CDR3 sequence (DNA): TGTGCCAGCAGGAGGGACCCCACAGATACGCAGTATTTT. This translates into CASRRDPTDTQYF.

CDR3 nucleotide sequence: TGTGCCAGCAGCCAAGGACCCCAGGGATACGAGCAGTACTTC. Its protein product is CASSQGPQGYEQYF. The chain links TRBV3-1 (or the pseudogene TRBV3-2) to TRBJ2-7, with a possible D match to TRBD1 (5 bases). V was clipped by 1 base and J by 4 bases, with 11 bases between them. This CDR3 has 14 amino acids. Looked up from germline, CDR1 is LGHDT and CDR2 is YNNKEL (reference sequence).

This clone was observed a handful of times. The gene calls are TRBV6-6 and TRBJ1-1, with D uncertain. CDR3 size: 11 residues. V lost 6 bases, J lost 5 bases, and 7 bases lay in between. CDR1 MNHNY and CDR2 SVGAGI come from the germline V gene (reference sequence). The CDR3 is CASRSITEAFF. The CDR3 nucleotides read TGTGCCAGCAGATCGATAACTGAAGCTTTCTTT.

The chain combines TRBV24-1 with TRBJ2-3; possible D gene TRBD1, 5 bases. V dropped 5 bases and J dropped 1 base, with 9 bases sitting between them. Germline loops: CDR1 KGHDR, CDR2 SFDVKD. The CDR3 totals 14 residues. This CDR3 is CATSVQGGTDTQYF. The CDR3 nucleotides read TGTGCCACCAGTGTCCAGGGTGGCACAGATACGCAGTATTTT.

The sample holds one count of this clone. The CDR3 end shows no conserved phenylalanine or tryptophan, and so a read error is likely. The rearrangement links TRBV7-8 to TRBJ1-2; unclear D gene. This CDR3 has 15 residues. Germline-derived CDR1 and CDR2 are SGHVS and FQNEAQ. V was shortened by 5 bases and J by 0 bases, with 13 bases between the two germline ends. The CDR3 DNA sequence: TGTGCCAGCAGCCTAAGCAGGTTAACTAACTATGGCTACACCATC. It translates to CASSLSRLTNYGYTI.

The rearrangement links TRBV6-5 to TRBJ1-2; D perhaps matches TRBD1 (6 bases). This CDR3 contains 13 residues. Germline CDR1 MNHEY, CDR2 SVGAGI. V was cut by 2 bases and J by 8 bases, with 12 bases left in between. The CDR3 DNA sequence: TGTGCCAGCAGTTACCTACAGGGAAACGGCTACACCTTC. It is translated as CASSYLQGNGYTF.

The CDR3 region has the DNA TGTGCCAGCAGCCAAGAACCGGTGGCTTGGGGCTATAATTCACCCCTCCACTTT. Amino acid sequence: CASSQEPVAWGYNSPLHF. J is TRBJ1-6 and V is TRBV14, with D unclear. This CDR3 contains 18 residues. The V gene lost 0 bases and the J gene lost 3 bases, with 15 bases spanning the gap. CDR1 and CDR2 from the germline V gene are SGHDN and FVKESK.

Of note for this clone: A much larger clone is a single base away; this may be a read error. This sample includes further DNA sequences coding for the same CDR3. The J gene is TRBJ1-1, the V gene TRBV7-3, with D perhaps TRBD1 (6 bases). The CDR3 extends over 13 amino acids. V lost 3 bases, J lost 1 base, and 6 bases lay in between. CDR1 SGHTA and CDR2 FQGTGA come from the germline V gene. In nucleotides, the CDR3 is TGTGCCAGCAGCTTCAGGGGGAACACTGAAGCTTTCTTT. Translation gives CASSFRGNTEAFF. The complete variable domain, with remaining parts taken from reference TRBV7-3 and TRBJ1-1, reads GAGVSQTPSNKVTEKGKYVELRCDPISGHTALYWYRQSLGQGPEFLIYFQGTGAADDSGLPNDRFFAVRPEGSVSTLKIQRTERGDSAVYLCASSFRGNTEAFFGQGTRLTVV.

The table lists this clone with a count of one. V usage is TRBV30 and J usage is TRBJ2-7; 9 bases align to TRBD1. V was clipped by 8 bases and J by 2 bases; unmatched bases: 7. The CDR3 sequence is 13 residues long. The V gene's germline CDR1 is GTSNPN and CDR2 SVGIG (reference sequence). CDR3 sequence (DNA): TGTGCCGGGGGGGGACAGGGCACCTACGAGCAGTACTTC. This sequence encodes CAGGGQGTYEQYF.